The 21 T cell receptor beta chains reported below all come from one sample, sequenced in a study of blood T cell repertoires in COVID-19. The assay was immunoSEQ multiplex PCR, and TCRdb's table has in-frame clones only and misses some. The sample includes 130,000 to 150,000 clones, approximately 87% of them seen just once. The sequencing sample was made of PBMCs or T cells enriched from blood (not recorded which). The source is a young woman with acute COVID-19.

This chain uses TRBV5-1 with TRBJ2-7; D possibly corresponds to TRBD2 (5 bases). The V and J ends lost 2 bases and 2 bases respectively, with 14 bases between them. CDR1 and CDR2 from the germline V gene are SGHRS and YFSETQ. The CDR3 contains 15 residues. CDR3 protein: CASSLGTATTYEQYF. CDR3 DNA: TGCGCCAGCAGCTTAGGTACAGCGACTACCTACGAGCAGTACTTC.

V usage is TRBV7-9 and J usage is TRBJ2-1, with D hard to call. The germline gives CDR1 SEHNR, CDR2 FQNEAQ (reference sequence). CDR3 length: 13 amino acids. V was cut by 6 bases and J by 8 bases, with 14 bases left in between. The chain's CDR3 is CASSLGIHDEQFF. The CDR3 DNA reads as TGTGCCAGCAGTCTAGGCATCCACGATGAGCAGTTCTTC.

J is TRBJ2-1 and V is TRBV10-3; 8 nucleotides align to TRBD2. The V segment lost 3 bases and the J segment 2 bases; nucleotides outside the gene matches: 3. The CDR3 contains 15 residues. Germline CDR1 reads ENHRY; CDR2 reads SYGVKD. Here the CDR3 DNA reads TGTGCCATCAGTGAAAGCGGGAGCACCTACAATGAGCAGTTCTTC. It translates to CAISESGSTYNEQFF.

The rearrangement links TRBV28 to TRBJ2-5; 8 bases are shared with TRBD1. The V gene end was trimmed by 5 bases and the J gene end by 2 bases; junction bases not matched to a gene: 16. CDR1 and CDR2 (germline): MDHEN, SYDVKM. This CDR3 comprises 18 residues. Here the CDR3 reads CASSGQGPLPLLQETQYF. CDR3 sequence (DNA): TGTGCCAGCAGTGGACAGGGACCCCTTCCACTTCTTCAAGAGACCCAGTACTTC.

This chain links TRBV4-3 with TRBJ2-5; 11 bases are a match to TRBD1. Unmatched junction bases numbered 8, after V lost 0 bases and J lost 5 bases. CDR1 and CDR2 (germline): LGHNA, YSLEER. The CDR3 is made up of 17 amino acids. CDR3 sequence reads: CASSQDWRTGGVETQYF. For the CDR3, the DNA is TGCGCCAGCAGCCAAGATTGGAGGACAGGGGGCGTGGAGACCCAGTACTTC.

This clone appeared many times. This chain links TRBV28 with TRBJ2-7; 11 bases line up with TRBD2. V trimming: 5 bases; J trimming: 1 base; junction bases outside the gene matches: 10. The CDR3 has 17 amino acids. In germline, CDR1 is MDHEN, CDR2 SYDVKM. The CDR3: CASSDTLGTSGSYEQYF. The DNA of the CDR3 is TGTGCCAGCAGTGACACACTCGGGACTAGCGGATCCTACGAGCAGTACTTC.

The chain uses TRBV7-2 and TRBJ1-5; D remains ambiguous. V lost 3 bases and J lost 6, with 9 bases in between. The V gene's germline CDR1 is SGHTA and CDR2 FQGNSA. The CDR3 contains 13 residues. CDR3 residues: CASSLEFGQPQHF. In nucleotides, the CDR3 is TGTGCCAGCAGCTTGGAGTTTGGTCAGCCCCAGCATTTT. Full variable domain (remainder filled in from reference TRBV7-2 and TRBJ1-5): GAGVSQSPSNKVTEKGKDVELRCDPISGHTALYWYRQSLGQGLEFLIYFQGNSAPDKSGLPSDRFSAERTGGSVSTLTIQRTQQEDSAVYLCASSLEFGQPQHFGDGTRLSIL.

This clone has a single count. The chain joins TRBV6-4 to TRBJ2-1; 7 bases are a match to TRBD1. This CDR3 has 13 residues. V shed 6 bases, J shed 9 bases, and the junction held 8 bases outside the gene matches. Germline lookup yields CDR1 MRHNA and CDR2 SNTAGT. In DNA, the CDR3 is TGTGCCAGCAGCGGACAGGCCCGGGGTGAGCAGTTCTTC. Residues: CASSGQARGEQFF.

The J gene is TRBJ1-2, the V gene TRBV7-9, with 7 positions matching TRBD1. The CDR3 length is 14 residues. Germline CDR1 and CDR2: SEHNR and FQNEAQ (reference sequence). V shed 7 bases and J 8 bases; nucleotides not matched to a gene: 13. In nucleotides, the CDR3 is TGTGCCAGCACGGGGACAGCCGGGCTCTCGGGCTACACCTTC. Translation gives CASTGTAGLSGYTF. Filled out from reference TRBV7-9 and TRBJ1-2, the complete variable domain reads DTGVSQNPRHKITKRGQNVTFRCDPISEHNRLYWYRQTLGQGPEFLTYFQNEAQLEKSRLLSDRFSAERPKGSFSTLEIQRTEQGDSAMYLCASTGTAGLSGYTFGSGTRLTVV.

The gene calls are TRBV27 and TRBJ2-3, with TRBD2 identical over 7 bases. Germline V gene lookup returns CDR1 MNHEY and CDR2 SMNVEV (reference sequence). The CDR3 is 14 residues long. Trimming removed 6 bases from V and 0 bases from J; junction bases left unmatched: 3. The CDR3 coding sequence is TGTGCCAGCAGCCCACTAGCGAGCACAGATACGCAGTATTTT. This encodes CASSPLASTDTQYF.

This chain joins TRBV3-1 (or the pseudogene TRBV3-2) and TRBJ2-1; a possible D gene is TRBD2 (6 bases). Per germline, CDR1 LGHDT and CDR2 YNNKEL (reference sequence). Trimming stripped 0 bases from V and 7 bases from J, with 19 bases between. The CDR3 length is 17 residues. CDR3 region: CASSQELYREFGNEQFF. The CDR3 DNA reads TGTGCCAGCAGCCAAGAGTTGTACCGGGAGTTTGGTAATGAGCAGTTCTTC.

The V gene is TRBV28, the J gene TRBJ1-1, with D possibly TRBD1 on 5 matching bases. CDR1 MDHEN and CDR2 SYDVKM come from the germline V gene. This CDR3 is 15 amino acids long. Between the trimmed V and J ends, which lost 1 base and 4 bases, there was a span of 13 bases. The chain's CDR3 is CASSLLGLRATEAFF. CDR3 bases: TGTGCCAGCAGTTTATTGGGACTGAGGGCCACTGAAGCTTTCTTT.

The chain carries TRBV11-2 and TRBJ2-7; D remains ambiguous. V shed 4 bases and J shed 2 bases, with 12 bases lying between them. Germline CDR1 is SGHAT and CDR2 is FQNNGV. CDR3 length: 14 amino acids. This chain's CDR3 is CASSSNTSPYEQYF. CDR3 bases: TGTGCCAGCAGCTCAAACACGTCCCCCTACGAGCAGTACTTC.

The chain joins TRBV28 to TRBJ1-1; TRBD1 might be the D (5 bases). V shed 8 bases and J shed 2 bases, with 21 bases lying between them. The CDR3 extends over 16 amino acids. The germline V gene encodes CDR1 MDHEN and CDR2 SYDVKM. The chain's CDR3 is CASPGRGQGPNTEAFF. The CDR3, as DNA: TGTGCCAGCCCGGGGAGGGGCCAAGGACCTAACACTGAAGCTTTCTTT.

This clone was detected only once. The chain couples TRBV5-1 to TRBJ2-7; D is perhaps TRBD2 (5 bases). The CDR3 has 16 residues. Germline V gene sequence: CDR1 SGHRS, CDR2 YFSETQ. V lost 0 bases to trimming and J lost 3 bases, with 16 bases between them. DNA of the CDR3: TGCGCCAGCAGCTTGGGACCGGGAAAGACACTCTACGAGCAGTACTTC. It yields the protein CASSLGPGKTLYEQYF.

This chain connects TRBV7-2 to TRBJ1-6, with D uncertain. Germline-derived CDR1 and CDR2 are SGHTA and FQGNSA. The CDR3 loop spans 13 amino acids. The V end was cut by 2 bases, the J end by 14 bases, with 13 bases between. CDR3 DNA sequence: TGTGCCAGCAGCTTATCGGAGGACTCTGCCCTCCACTTT. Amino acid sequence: CASSLSEDSALHF.

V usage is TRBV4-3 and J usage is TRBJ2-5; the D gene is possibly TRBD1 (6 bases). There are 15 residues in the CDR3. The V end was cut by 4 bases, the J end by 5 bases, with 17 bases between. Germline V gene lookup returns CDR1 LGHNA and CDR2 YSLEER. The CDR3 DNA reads TGCGCCAGCAGCCGGCTTTATGCTCAGGGGGAGACCCAGTACTTC. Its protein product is CASSRLYAQGETQYF.

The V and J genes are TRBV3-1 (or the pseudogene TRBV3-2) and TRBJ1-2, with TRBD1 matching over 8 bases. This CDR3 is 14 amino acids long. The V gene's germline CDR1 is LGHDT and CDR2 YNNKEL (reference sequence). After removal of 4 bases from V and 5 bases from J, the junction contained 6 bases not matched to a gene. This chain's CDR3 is CASSLGTGPYGYTF. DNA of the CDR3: TGTGCCAGCAGCCTCGGGACAGGTCCATATGGCTACACCTTC.

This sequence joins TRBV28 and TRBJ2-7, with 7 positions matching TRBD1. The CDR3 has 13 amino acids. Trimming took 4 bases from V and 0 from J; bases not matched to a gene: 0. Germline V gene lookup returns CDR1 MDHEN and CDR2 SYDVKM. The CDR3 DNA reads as TGTGCCAGCAGTTCAGGGGGCTCCTACGAGCAGTACTTC. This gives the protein CASSSGGSYEQYF. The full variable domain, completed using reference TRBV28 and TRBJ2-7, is DVKVTQSSRYLVKRTGEKVFLECVQDMDHENMFWYRQDPGLGLRLIYFSYDVKMKEKGDIPEGYSVSREKKERFSLILESASTNQTSMYLCASSSGGSYEQYFGPGTRLTVT.

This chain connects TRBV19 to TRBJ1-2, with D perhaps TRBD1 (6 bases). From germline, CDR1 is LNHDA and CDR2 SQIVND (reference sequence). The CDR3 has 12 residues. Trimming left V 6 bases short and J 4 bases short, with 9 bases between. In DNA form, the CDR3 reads TGTGCCAGTAGCGGACAGATCTATGGCTACACCTTC. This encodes CASSGQIYGYTF.

The CDR3 reads CASSATNRGRAFF. The CDR3 nucleotides are TGTGCCAGCAGCGCGACAAACAGGGGGCGGGCTTTCTTT. The rearrangement links TRBV9 to TRBJ1-1, with TRBD1 identical over 9 bases. V lost 3 bases to trimming and J lost 11 bases; unmatched junction nucleotides: 8. Germline V lookup: CDR1 SGDLS, CDR2 YYNGEE. This CDR3 region has 13 residues.